This is a list of T cell receptor beta chains from one sample in a study of CD8 T cells in ankylosing spondylitis. TCRdb reprocessed the 5' RACE reads with MiXCR, giving one entry per CDR3 protein. The data show a few hundred thousand distinct CDR3 sequences, 20% seen once. Sequences were obtained from blood, either unsorted or a sorted T cell fraction (not recorded which). The receptors come from a male donor with ankylosing spondylitis or in good health (not recorded which). Each CDR3 is given with its conserved first and last residue. Fields, in order: CDR3 DNA, CDR3 protein, clone size, J gene, D gene, V gene. A D gene is named only where the DNA matches it firmly. Where a row states a size, it is once, few, many or the class of an expanded clone; other rows omit it.

TGCAGTGCCAAACTAGTGAGCCCCTACAATGAGCAGTTCTTC CSAKLVSPYNEQFF few TRBJ2-1 . TRBV20-1
TGTGCCAGCAGCTTGGCCCATAGGGGACAGGGAACTAATGAAAAACTGTTTTTT CASSLAHRGQGTNEKLFF . TRBJ1-4 TRBD1 TRBV7-8
TGCGCCAGCAGCTTGGCCGGGACAGCGGGCACCGGGGAGCTGTTTTTT CASSLAGTAGTGELFF . TRBJ2-2 . TRBV5-1
TGTGCCAGCACGTGGGGAGGGTACTATCAGCCCCAGCATTTT CASTWGGYYQPQHF . TRBJ1-5 . TRBV28
TGCGCCAGCAGCTTGGAAGGCAGATACCAAGAGACCCAGTACTTC CASSLEGRYQETQYF few TRBJ2-5 . TRBV5-1
TGTGCCAGCAGTGGGACAGGGTTGCAGCCCCAGCATTTT CASSGTGLQPQHF few TRBJ1-5 TRBD1 TRBV12-3/TRBV12-4
TGTGCCAGCAGTTCCCAGGGGGGACTAGCGTACAATGAGCAGTTCTTC CASSSQGGLAYNEQFF . TRBJ2-1 TRBD2 TRBV12-3/TRBV12-4
TGTGCCAGCAGCAGTCCTAGGGGCGGGAACACTGAAGCTTTCTTT CASSSPRGGNTEAFF many TRBJ1-1 . TRBV7-6
TGTGCCAGCAGCTTAGAAGGGTCAGCTAATCAGCCCCAGCATTTT CASSLEGSANQPQHF . TRBJ1-5 . TRBV11-2
TGTGCCAGCAGTGCTCCGGGACACAACATTTTTAATAAAGAGACCCAGTACTTC CASSAPGHNIFNKETQYF few TRBJ2-5 . TRBV28
TGTGCCTGGAGTGGGGACTCTGGAAACACCATATATTTT CAWSGDSGNTIYF . TRBJ1-3 . TRBV30
TGTGCCAGCAGTTTATTAGGAGATACGCAGTATTTT CASSLLGDTQYF many TRBJ2-3 . TRBV27
TGTGCCATCAGCGATAAACCCGCTAGCGGACGCTACAATGAGCAGTTCTTC CAISDKPASGRYNEQFF few TRBJ2-1 TRBD2 TRBV10-3
TGCGCCAGCAGCCAGACAGGTCGGGGGGACAATGAGCAGTTCTTC CASSQTGRGDNEQFF many TRBJ2-1 . TRBV5-1
TGTGCCATCAGTCGGACAGGGGACTTGAACACTGAAGCTTTCTTT CAISRTGDLNTEAFF many TRBJ1-1 TRBD1 TRBV10-3
TGTGCCAGCACTCCCCTGCCCGACAGGGCTAGCAATCAGCCCCAGCATTTT CASTPLPDRASNQPQHF . TRBJ1-5 TRBD1 TRBV6-1
TGCGCCAGCAGCTTGGGGGGGATCTCTGGCACAGATACGCAGTATTTT CASSLGGISGTDTQYF . TRBJ2-3 . TRBV5-1
TGCGCCAGCAGCCCATGGACTAGCGGGAACTCCTACAATGAGCAGTTCTTC CASSPWTSGNSYNEQFF few TRBJ2-1 TRBD2 TRBV5-1
TGTGCCACCAGTGATCTGGGACAGGGGAACACCGGGGAGCTGTTTTTT CATSDLGQGNTGELFF few TRBJ2-2 TRBD1 TRBV24-1
TGCAGTGCTACCGGGAGCCCTCGAGGCTATGGCTACACCTTC CSATGSPRGYGYTF many TRBJ1-2 . TRBV20-1
TGTGCCAGCAGTTTTGGGCTAGCGGGGGGGCTGTCGGAGCTGTTTTTT CASSFGLAGGLSELFF . TRBJ2-2 TRBD2 TRBV12-3/TRBV12-4
TGCGCCAGCAGCTTGGCCTCGGGGGGGAACACTGAAGCTTTCTTT CASSLASGGNTEAFF many TRBJ1-1 . TRBV5-1
TGCAGTGCTAGAGATGGACAGGGAATAGATACGCAGTATTTT CSARDGQGIDTQYF . TRBJ2-3 TRBD1 TRBV20-1
TGTGCCAGCAGTTTCGGTCTAGCGGGCTACAATGAGCAGTTCTTC CASSFGLAGYNEQFF . TRBJ2-1 TRBD2 TRBV12-3/TRBV12-4
TGCAGCGTTGAAGTTTGGAGAGGGGAGACCCAGTACTTC CSVEVWRGETQYF . TRBJ2-5 . TRBV29-1
TGTGCCAGCAGCTTAGGCGCGGGCGGCGATGGCTACACCTTC CASSLGAGGDGYTF . TRBJ1-2 . TRBV13
TGTGCCAGCAGCTACTACCAAAGAGATACGCAGTATTTT CASSYYQRDTQYF many TRBJ2-3 . TRBV9